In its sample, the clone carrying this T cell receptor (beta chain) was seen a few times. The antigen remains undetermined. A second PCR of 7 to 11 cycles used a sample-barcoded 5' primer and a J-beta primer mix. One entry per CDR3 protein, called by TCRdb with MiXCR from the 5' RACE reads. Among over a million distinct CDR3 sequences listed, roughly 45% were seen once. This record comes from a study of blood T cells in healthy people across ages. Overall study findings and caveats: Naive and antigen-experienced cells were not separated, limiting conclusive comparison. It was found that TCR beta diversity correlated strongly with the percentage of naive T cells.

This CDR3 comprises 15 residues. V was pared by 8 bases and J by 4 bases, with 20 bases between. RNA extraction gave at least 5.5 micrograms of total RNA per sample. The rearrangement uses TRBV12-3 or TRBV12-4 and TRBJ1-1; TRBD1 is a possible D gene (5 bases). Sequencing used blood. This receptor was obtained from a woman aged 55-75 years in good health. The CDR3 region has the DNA TGTGCCAGCCGCTACCTTGGGGGTCAAGGCACTGAAGCTTTCTTT. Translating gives CASRYLGGQGTEAFF.